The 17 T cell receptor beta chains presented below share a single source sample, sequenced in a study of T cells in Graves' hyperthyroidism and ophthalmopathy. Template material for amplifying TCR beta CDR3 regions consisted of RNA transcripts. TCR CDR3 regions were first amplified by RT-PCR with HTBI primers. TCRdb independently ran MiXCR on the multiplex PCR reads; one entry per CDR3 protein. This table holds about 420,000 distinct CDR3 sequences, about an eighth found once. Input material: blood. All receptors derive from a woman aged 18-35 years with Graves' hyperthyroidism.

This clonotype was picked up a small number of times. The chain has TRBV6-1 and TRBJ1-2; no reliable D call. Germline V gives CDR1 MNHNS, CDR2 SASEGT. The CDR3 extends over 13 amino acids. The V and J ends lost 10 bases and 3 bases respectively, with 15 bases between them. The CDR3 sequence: CATAGPYDYGYTF. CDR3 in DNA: TGTGCCACTGCGGGCCCGTATGACTATGGCTACACCTTC.

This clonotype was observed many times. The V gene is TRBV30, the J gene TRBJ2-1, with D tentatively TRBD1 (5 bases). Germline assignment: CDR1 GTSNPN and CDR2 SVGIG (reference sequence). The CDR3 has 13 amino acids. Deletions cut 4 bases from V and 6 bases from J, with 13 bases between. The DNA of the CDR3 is TGTGCCTGGAAAGGGGCTAGTCCCAATGAGCAGTTCTTC. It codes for CAWKGASPNEQFF.

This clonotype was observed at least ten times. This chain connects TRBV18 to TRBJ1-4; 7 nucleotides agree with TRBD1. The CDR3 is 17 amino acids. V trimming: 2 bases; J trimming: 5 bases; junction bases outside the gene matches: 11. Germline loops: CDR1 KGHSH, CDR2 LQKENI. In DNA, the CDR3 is TGTGCCAGCTCACCAGAGACAGGGATTATTGGAAATGAAAAACTGTTTTTT. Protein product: CASSPETGIIGNEKLFF.

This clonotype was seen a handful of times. The CDR3, as DNA: TGTGCCAGCACTACCAGGGGGCTGAATGGCTACACCTTC. Translating gives CASTTRGLNGYTF. This rearrangement joins TRBV6-1 to TRBJ1-2; TRBD1 matches 8 bases. CDR1 and CDR2 from the germline V gene are MNHNS and SASEGT. This CDR3 has 13 residues. With 7 bases clipped from V and 6 bases from J, the junction kept 7 bases outside the gene matches.

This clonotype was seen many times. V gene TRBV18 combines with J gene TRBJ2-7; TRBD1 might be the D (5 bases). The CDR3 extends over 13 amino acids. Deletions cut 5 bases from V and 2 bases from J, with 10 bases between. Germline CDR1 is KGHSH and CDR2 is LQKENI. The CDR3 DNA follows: TGTGCCAGCTCAGCTTCAGGGACCTACGAGCAGTACTTC. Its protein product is CASSASGTYEQYF.

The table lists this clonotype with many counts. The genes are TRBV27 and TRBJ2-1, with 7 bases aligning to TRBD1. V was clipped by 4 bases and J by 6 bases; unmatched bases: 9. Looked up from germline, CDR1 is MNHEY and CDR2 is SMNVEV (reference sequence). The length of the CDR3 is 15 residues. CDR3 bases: TGTGCCAGCAGTTATGAGGGGGCGATGTTCAATGAGCAGTTCTTC. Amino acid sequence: CASSYEGAMFNEQFF.

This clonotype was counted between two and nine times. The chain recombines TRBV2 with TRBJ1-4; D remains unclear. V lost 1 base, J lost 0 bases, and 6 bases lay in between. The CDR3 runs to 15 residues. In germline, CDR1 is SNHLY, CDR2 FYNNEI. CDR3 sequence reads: CASSEEGTTNEKLFF. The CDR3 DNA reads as TGTGCCAGCAGTGAAGAAGGGACAACTAATGAAAAACTGTTTTTT.

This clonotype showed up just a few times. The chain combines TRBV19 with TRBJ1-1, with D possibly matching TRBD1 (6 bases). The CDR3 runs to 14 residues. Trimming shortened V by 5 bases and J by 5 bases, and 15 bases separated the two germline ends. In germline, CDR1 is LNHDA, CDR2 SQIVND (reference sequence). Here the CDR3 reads CASSLGGVLTEAFF. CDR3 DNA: TGTGCCAGTAGTCTTGGGGGCGTTCTGACTGAAGCTTTCTTT.

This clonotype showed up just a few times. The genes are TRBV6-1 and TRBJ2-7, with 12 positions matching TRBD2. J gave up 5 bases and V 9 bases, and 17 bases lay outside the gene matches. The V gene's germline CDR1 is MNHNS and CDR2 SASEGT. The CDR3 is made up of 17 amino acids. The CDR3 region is CAREPGASGRASDEQYF. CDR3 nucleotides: TGTGCCAGAGAACCTGGGGCTAGCGGGAGGGCCTCGGACGAGCAGTACTTC.

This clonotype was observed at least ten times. CDR3 nucleotides: TGTGCCAGCAGCCGAGCGGGAGGGCTGGCCTACGAGCAGTACTTC. Residues: CASSRAGGLAYEQYF. The rearrangement uses TRBV7-9 and TRBJ2-7; 10 bases line up with TRBD2. Germline CDR1 SEHNR, CDR2 FQNEAQ (reference sequence). The V gene end was trimmed by 5 bases and the J gene end by 2 bases; junction bases not matched to a gene: 6. The CDR3 is 15 residues long.

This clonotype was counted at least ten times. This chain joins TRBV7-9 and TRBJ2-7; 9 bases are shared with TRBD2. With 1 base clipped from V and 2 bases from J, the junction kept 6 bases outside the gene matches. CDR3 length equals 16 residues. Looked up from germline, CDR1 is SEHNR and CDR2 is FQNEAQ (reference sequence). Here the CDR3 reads CASSLGDPSGTYEQYF. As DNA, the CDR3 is TGTGCCAGCAGCTTAGGGGATCCTAGCGGGACCTACGAGCAGTACTTC.

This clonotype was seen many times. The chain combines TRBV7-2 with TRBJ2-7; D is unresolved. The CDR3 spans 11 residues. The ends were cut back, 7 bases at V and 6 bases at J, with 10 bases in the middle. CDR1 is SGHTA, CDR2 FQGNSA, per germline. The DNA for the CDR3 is TGTGCCAGCACTCCAGACGGCGAGCAGTACTTC. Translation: CASTPDGEQYF.

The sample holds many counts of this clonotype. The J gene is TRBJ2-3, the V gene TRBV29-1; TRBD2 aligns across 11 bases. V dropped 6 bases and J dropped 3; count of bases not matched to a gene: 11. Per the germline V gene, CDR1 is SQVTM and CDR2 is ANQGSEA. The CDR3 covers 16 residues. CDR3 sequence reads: CSVDGTSGTSTDTQYF. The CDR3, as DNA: TGCAGCGTGGACGGGACTAGCGGAACCTCAACAGATACGCAGTATTTT.

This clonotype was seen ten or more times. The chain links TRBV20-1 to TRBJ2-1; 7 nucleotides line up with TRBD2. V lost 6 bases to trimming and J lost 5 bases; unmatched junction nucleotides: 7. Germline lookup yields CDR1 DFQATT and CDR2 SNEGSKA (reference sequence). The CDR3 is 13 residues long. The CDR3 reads CSAQRDFHNEQFF. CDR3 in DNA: TGCAGTGCGCAGCGGGACTTCCACAATGAGCAGTTCTTC.

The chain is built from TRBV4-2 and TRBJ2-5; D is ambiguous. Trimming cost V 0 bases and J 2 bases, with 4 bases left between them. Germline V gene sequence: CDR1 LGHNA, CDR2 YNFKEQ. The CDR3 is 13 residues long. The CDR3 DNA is TGTGCCAGCAGCCAAGAGGATCAAGAGACCCAGTACTTC. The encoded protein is CASSQEDQETQYF.

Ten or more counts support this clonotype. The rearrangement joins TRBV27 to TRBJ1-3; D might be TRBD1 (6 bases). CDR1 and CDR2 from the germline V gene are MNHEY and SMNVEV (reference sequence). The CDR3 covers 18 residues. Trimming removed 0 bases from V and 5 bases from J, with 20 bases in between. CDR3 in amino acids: CASSLSIGAGAERNTIYF. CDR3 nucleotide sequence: TGTGCCAGCAGTTTATCGATAGGAGCGGGGGCAGAGCGAAACACCATATATTTT.

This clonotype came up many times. The CDR3 reads CASSPQQGPSYEQYF. The CDR3, as DNA: TGTGCCAGCTCACCACAACAGGGGCCTTCCTACGAGCAGTACTTC. The chain carries TRBV18 and TRBJ2-7, with TRBD1 matching over 7 bases. Per germline, CDR1 KGHSH and CDR2 LQKENI. V was clipped by 1 base and J by 1 base; unmatched bases: 4. The CDR3 loop spans 15 amino acids.